These 18 T cell receptor beta chains were all obtained from the same sample, sequenced in a study of blood T cell repertoires in COVID-19. TCRdb keeps only in-frame clones here, not all; method: immunoSEQ multiplex PCR. Seen here are about 35,000 clones, around 77% observed once, and the top ten hold more than 15%. The sample taken for sequencing was peripheral blood. Receptors originate from a human donor in a cohort sampled during active COVID-19.

The chain couples TRBV6-5 to TRBJ1-1; D gene uncertain. CDR1 MNHEY and CDR2 SVGAGI come from the germline V gene. This CDR3 is built from 16 residues. V lost 0 bases to trimming and J lost 0 bases, with 11 bases between them. The DNA for the CDR3 is TGTGCCAGCAGTTACTCAACCCTACTGTTGAACACTGAAGCTTTCTTT. This sequence encodes CASSYSTLLLNTEAFF.

The V and J genes are TRBV28 and TRBJ1-5; possible D gene TRBD1, 6 bases. V lost 1 base to trimming and J lost 6 bases, with 19 bases between them. This CDR3 is 17 amino acids long. Germline CDR1 MDHEN, CDR2 SYDVKM. The CDR3 coding sequence is TGTGCCAGCAGTTTATTGTGGGGCGGTTCAGGGGTTCAGCCCCAGCATTTT. Protein product: CASSLLWGGSGVQPQHF.

The chain joins TRBV7-2 to TRBJ2-1, with D perhaps matching TRBD1 (5 bases). The CDR3 loop spans 14 amino acids. Deletions cut 5 bases from V and 7 bases from J, with 15 bases between. Germline assignment: CDR1 SGHTA and CDR2 FQGNSA. Written as DNA, the CDR3 is TGTGCCAGCAGCCCCTGGCAGGGCGGTAATGAGCAGTTCTTC. Its translation: CASSPWQGGNEQFF. The complete variable domain, with remaining parts taken from reference TRBV7-2 and TRBJ2-1, reads GAGVSQSPSNKVTEKGKDVELRCDPISGHTALYWYRQSLGQGLEFLIYFQGNSAPDKSGLPSDRFSAERTGGSVSTLTIQRTQQEDSAVYLCASSPWQGGNEQFFGPGTRLTVL.

The chain recombines TRBV19 with TRBJ1-5; D possibly corresponds to TRBD1 (5 bases). The V gene's germline CDR1 is LNHDA and CDR2 SQIVND (reference sequence). The CDR3 is made up of 18 amino acids. Between the trimmed V and J ends, which lost 7 bases and 0 bases, there was a span of 22 bases. CDR3 protein: CASKPGETRGYSNQPQHF. The CDR3 nucleotides are TGTGCCAGTAAGCCTGGAGAGACTCGGGGGTATAGCAATCAGCCCCAGCATTTT.

The rearrangement uses TRBV7-9 and TRBJ2-3; the match to TRBD2 covers 8 bases. The ends lost 5 bases at V and 0 bases at J; junction bases unmatched: 16. CDR1 and CDR2 (germline): SEHNR, FQNEAQ (reference sequence). The CDR3 is 19 amino acids. The CDR3 DNA sequence: TGTGCCAGCAGCGGTACCGGGACTAGAAAACTAAGTAGCACAGATACGCAGTATTTT. Translating it yields CASSGTGTRKLSSTDTQYF.

The V gene is TRBV7-9, the J gene TRBJ2-5; 11 bases line up with TRBD2. The V segment lost 1 base and the J segment 1 base; nucleotides outside the gene matches: 5. CDR1 and CDR2 (germline): SEHNR, FQNEAQ (reference sequence). This CDR3 contains 17 residues. Here the CDR3 reads CASSLGLAGGTQETQYF. DNA for the CDR3: TGTGCCAGCAGCTTAGGCCTAGCGGGGGGAACCCAAGAGACCCAGTACTTC.

The chain uses TRBV6-5 and TRBJ2-3; 8 bases line up with TRBD2. The CDR3 extends over 15 amino acids. V was clipped by 6 bases and J by 1 base; unmatched bases: 6. CDR1 and CDR2 from the germline V gene are MNHEY and SVGAGI. CDR3 region: CASRAGGWGTDTQYF. DNA of the CDR3: TGTGCCAGCAGGGCGGGGGGATGGGGCACAGATACGCAGTATTTT.

This chain uses TRBV15 with TRBJ1-2; possible D gene TRBD1, 5 bases. This CDR3 is 15 amino acids long. Trimming pared 0 bases from V and 0 bases from J, leaving 8 bases between. Germline V gene lookup returns CDR1 LNHNV and CDR2 YYDKDF (reference sequence). CDR3 DNA: TGTGCCACCAGCAGAGAGGGGCCCCCTAACTATGGCTACACCTTC. It specifies CATSREGPPNYGYTF. The entire variable domain, with the rest obtained from reference TRBV15 and TRBJ1-2, is as follows: DAMVIQNPRYQVTQFGKPVTLSCSQTLNHNVMYWYQQKSSQAPKLLFHYYDKDFNNEADTPDNFQSRRPNTSFCFLDIRSPGLGDTAMYLCATSREGPPNYGYTFGSGTRLTVV.

This clone was observed a handful of times. The V and J genes are TRBV7-2 and TRBJ1-4, with D uncertain. The CDR3 spans 17 residues. In germline, CDR1 is SGHTA, CDR2 FQGNSA. The V end lost 5 bases, the J end lost 10 bases, and 26 bases lay between the germline ends. This CDR3 reads CASSQSLLGSRVGKLFF. The CDR3 DNA reads as TGTGCCAGCAGCCAATCCTTACTAGGGAGCCGGGTAGGAAAACTGTTTTTT.

The chain links TRBV7-3 to TRBJ2-3; unclear D gene. Germline CDR1 and CDR2: SGHTA and FQGTGA. The CDR3 extends over 14 amino acids. V gave up 2 bases and J gave up 3 bases, with 9 bases separating them. CDR3 nucleotide sequence: TGTGCCAGCAGCTTATCCGGGTATACAGATACGCAGTATTTT. Protein: CASSLSGYTDTQYF.

V is TRBV7-8 and J is TRBJ2-5, with a tentative D call TRBD1 (5 bases). This CDR3 contains 13 residues. With 5 bases removed from V and 2 bases from J, the gap between germline ends came to 9 bases. Germline-derived CDR1 and CDR2 are SGHVS and FQNEAQ. DNA of the CDR3: TGTGCCAGCAGCCTGGGGCTTCAAGAGACCCAGTACTTC. The encoded protein is CASSLGLQETQYF.

The V and J genes are TRBV5-4 and TRBJ2-2; D possibly corresponds to TRBD1 (6 bases). V lost 5 bases to trimming and J lost 4 bases, with 12 bases between them. CDR1 is SGHNT and CDR2 is YYREEE in the germline V gene (reference sequence). This CDR3 spans 14 amino acids. The CDR3 region has the DNA TGTGCCAGCAGTGACAGGAGAAGCACCGGGGAGCTGTTTTTT. Protein sequence: CASSDRRSTGELFF.

The chain couples TRBV4-3 to TRBJ2-3, with 11 bases identical to TRBD2. Unmatched junction bases numbered 12, after V lost 3 bases and J lost 4 bases. The length of the CDR3 is 18 residues. Germline loops: CDR1 LGHNA, CDR2 YSLEER. This CDR3 reads CASSQALALAGGSDTQYF. CDR3 bases: TGCGCCAGCAGCCAGGCACTGGCTCTAGCGGGGGGCTCAGATACGCAGTATTTT.

In its sample, this clone was seen a few times. This sequence joins TRBV19 and TRBJ2-5; 8 bases are a match to TRBD2. CDR1 LNHDA and CDR2 SQIVND come from the germline V gene (reference sequence). CDR3 size: 13 residues. The V segment lost 6 bases and the J segment 2 bases; nucleotides outside the gene matches: 2. CDR3 protein: CASRAGGQETQYF. CDR3 nucleotide sequence: TGTGCCAGTAGGGCGGGGGGACAAGAGACCCAGTACTTC.

The chain employs TRBV7-2 and TRBJ2-5, with 8 bases aligning to TRBD1. V lost 5 bases, J lost 5 bases, and 10 bases stayed unmatched. CDR1 is SGHTA, CDR2 FQGNSA, per germline. The CDR3 loop spans 15 amino acids. CDR3 in amino acids: CASSPDRDLGETQYF. The DNA for the CDR3 is TGTGCCAGCAGCCCGGACAGGGACCTGGGGGAGACCCAGTACTTC. Full variable domain (outside the CDR3, taken from reference TRBV7-2 and TRBJ2-5): GAGVSQSPSNKVTEKGKDVELRCDPISGHTALYWYRQSLGQGLEFLIYFQGNSAPDKSGLPSDRFSAERTGGSVSTLTIQRTQQEDSAVYLCASSPDRDLGETQYFGPGTRLLVL.

This chain links TRBV2 with TRBJ2-5; tentative D call: TRBD1 (5 bases). This CDR3 region has 12 residues. Trimming took off 7 bases at V and 5 bases at J, with 11 bases between the two ends. CDR1 and CDR2 from the germline V gene are SNHLY and FYNNEI. The CDR3 sequence: CASTRQWETQYF. The CDR3 coding sequence is TGTGCCAGCACCCGACAGTGGGAGACCCAGTACTTC.

The chain carries TRBV6-1 and TRBJ1-3; D unresolved. Germline values: CDR1 MNHNS, CDR2 SASEGT. This CDR3 region has 13 residues. V lost 2 bases to trimming and J lost 2 bases, with 4 bases between them. The CDR3 spells CASSETAGNTIYF. The CDR3 nucleotides read TGTGCCAGCAGTGAAACGGCTGGAAACACCATATATTTT.

The rearrangement links TRBV24-1 to TRBJ2-1; possible D gene TRBD2, 6 bases. V was pared by 5 bases and J by 0 bases, with 22 bases between. The length of the CDR3 is 19 residues. Germline CDR1 is KGHDR and CDR2 is SFDVKD. CDR3 in DNA: TGTGCCACCAGTGGCTTGGGGCTAGCGAGAAAAAGCTCCTACAATGAGCAGTTCTTC. This sequence encodes CATSGLGLARKSSYNEQFF.